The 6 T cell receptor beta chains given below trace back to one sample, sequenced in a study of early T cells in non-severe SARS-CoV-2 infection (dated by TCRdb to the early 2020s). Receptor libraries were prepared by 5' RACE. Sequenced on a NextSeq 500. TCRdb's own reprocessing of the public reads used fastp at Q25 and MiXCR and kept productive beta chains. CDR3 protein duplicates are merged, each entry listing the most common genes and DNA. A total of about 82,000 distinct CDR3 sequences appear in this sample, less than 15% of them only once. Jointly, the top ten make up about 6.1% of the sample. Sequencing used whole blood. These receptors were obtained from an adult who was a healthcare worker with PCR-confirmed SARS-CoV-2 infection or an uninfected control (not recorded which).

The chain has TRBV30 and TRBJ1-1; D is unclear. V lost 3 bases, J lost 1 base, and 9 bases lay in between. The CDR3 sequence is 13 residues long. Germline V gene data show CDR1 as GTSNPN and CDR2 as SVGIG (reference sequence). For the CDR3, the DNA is TGTGCCTGGAGAAAGGCAGAGAACACTGAAGCTTTCTTT. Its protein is CAWRKAENTEAFF.

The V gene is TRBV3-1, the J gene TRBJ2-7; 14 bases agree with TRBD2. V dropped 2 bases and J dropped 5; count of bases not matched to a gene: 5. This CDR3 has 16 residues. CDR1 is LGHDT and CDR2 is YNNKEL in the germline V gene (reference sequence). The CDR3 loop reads CASSQLGTSGSHEQYF. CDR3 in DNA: TGTGCCAGCAGCCAACTGGGGACTAGCGGGAGTCACGAGCAGTACTTC.

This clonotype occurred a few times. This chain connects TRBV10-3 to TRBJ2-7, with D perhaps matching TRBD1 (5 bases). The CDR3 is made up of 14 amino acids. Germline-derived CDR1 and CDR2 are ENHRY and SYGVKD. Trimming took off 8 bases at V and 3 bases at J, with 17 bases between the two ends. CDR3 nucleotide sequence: TGTGCCATCCAGGAGCAGGGCCAGGTCTACGAGCAGTACTTC. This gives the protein CAIQEQGQVYEQYF.

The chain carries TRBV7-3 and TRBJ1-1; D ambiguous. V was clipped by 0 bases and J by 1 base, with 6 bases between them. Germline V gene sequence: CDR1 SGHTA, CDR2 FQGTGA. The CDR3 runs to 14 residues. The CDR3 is CASSLTDRNTEAFF. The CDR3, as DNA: TGTGCCAGCAGCTTAACGGATCGGAACACTGAAGCTTTCTTT.

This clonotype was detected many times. Here the CDR3 DNA reads TGTGCCAGCAGTTTACAGGGGACTGAAGCTTTCTTT. Translation gives CASSLQGTEAFF. The gene calls are TRBV27 and TRBJ1-1; D perhaps matches TRBD1 (6 bases). Germline loops: CDR1 MNHEY, CDR2 SMNVEV (reference sequence). Trimming removed 2 bases at V and 5 bases at J, with 6 bases between. The CDR3 spans 12 residues.

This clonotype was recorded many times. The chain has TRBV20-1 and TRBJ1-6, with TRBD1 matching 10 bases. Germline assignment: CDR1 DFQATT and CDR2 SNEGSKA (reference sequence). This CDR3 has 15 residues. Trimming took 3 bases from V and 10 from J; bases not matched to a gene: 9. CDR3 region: CSASLRDRGGSPLHF. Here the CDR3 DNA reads TGCAGTGCTAGTCTCCGGGACAGGGGAGGATCACCCCTCCACTTT.